The 13 T cell receptor beta chains below come from one sample, sequenced in a study of shared clonotypes between healthy human individuals. Libraries were prepared by immunoSEQ multiplex PCR; TCRdb keeps only in-frame clonotypes and omits some of them. In the table there are under 600,000 clones, around 96% of which are singletons. Source material: naive CD4+ T cells sorted from blood. Subset given: CD45RA+ positively selected. The receptors stem from a woman younger than 45 in good health.

V and J are TRBV28 and TRBJ1-4; D call uncertain. The CDR3 totals 14 residues. V dropped 6 bases and J dropped 7 bases, with 15 bases sitting between them. Germline CDR1 reads MDHEN; CDR2 reads SYDVKM. CDR3 nucleotides: TGTGCCAGCAGGCAGGCGGCAGGAGGTGAAAAACTGTTTTTT. Encoded protein: CASRQAAGGEKLFF.

The chain uses TRBV5-8 and TRBJ2-2, with 7 bases matching TRBD1. Germline assignment: CDR1 SGHTS and CDR2 YDEGEE. This CDR3 has 19 amino acids. J lost 6 bases, V lost 3 bases, and 20 bases had no gene match. The CDR3 loop is CASSSRQGSLMFRPGELFF. The CDR3 coding sequence is TGTGCCAGCAGCTCCAGACAGGGATCCTTAATGTTTCGGCCCGGGGAGCTGTTTTTT.

V is TRBV5-1 and J is TRBJ2-5; 10 bases align to TRBD2. CDR3 length equals 14 residues. Germline CDR1 and CDR2: SGHRS and YFSETQ. J gave up 3 bases and V 4 bases, and 3 bases lay outside the gene matches. CDR3 nucleotides: TGCGCCAGCAGCAAAACTAGCGGGAAAGAGACCCAGTACTTC. Amino acid sequence: CASSKTSGKETQYF.

This sequence joins TRBV5-8 and TRBJ2-1; no clear D gene. In germline, CDR1 is SGHTS, CDR2 YDEGEE. This CDR3 comprises 12 residues. V dropped 3 bases and J dropped 9 bases, with 10 bases sitting between them. CDR3 region: CASSSRKFEQFF. For the CDR3, the DNA is TGTGCCAGCAGCTCTCGGAAGTTTGAGCAGTTCTTC.

The rearrangement uses TRBV9 and TRBJ2-2; D is possibly TRBD2 (5 bases). V was shortened by 4 bases and J by 6 bases, with 16 bases between the two germline ends. The CDR3 spans 15 residues. Germline CDR1 SGDLS, CDR2 YYNGEE. The CDR3 is CASSPPGYRPGELFF. The CDR3 DNA reads TGTGCCAGCAGCCCTCCGGGGTACCGGCCCGGGGAGCTGTTTTTT.

This chain joins TRBV27 and TRBJ2-3; D is unclear. The CDR3 consists of 11 residues. Germline V CDR1 and CDR2: MNHEY, SMNVEV (reference sequence). V gave up 7 bases and J gave up 4 bases, with 6 bases separating them. The CDR3 protein is CASTGPDTQYF. CDR3 sequence (DNA): TGTGCCAGCACCGGGCCAGATACGCAGTATTTT.

This chain uses TRBV2 with TRBJ2-7; 9 bases agree with TRBD1. J gave up 6 bases and V 8 bases, and 8 bases lay outside the gene matches. CDR1 and CDR2 (germline): SNHLY, FYNNEI. The CDR3 totals 13 residues. The CDR3 bases are TGTGCCAGCCGCCGGGACAGGGAAGGCGAGCAGTACTTC. Encoded protein: CASRRDREGEQYF. The whole variable domain, filled in from reference TRBV2 and TRBJ2-7, reads EPEVTQTPSHQVTQMGQEVILRCVPISNHLYFYWYRQILGQKVEFLVSFYNNEISEKSEIFDDQFSVERPDGSNFTLKIRSTKLEDSAMYFCASRRDREGEQYFGPGTRLTVT.

V usage is TRBV18 and J usage is TRBJ1-1; the D gene is possibly TRBD1 (5 bases). Trimming took off 1 base at V and 3 bases at J, with 9 bases between the two ends. Germline V gene lookup returns CDR1 KGHSH and CDR2 LQKENI. The length of the CDR3 is 14 residues. The CDR3 nucleotides read TGTGCCAGCTCACCACTAAAACAGGACACTGAAGCTTTCTTT. Translation gives CASSPLKQDTEAFF.

V usage is TRBV28 and J usage is TRBJ2-7, with TRBD2 matching 9 bases. CDR1 is MDHEN, CDR2 SYDVKM, per germline. The CDR3 covers 15 residues. With 6 bases clipped from V and 7 bases from J, the junction kept 13 bases outside the gene matches. The CDR3 here is CASSSGASGEYEQYF. DNA of the CDR3: TGTGCCAGCAGCTCTGGGGCTAGCGGGGAATATGAGCAGTACTTC.

The genes are TRBV5-1 and TRBJ2-5; 9 bases are a match to TRBD2. The CDR3 loop spans 17 amino acids. Germline V gene sequence: CDR1 SGHRS, CDR2 YFSETQ. Losses at the gene ends were 0 bases for V and 5 bases for J; bases not matched to a gene: 11. In DNA form, the CDR3 reads TGCGCCAGCAGCTTGGGTTTAGCGGGAGCCCCTGGGGAGACCCAGTACTTC. Its translation: CASSLGLAGAPGETQYF.

The chain has TRBV7-2 and TRBJ2-7; D is perhaps TRBD2 (6 bases). The CDR3 covers 16 residues. With 5 bases removed from V and 0 bases from J, the gap between germline ends came to 17 bases. The germline gives CDR1 SGHTA, CDR2 FQGNSA. CDR3 nucleotides: TGTGCCAGCAGCGTACAGTCGACTAGGGTCTCCTACGAGCAGTACTTC. Translating it yields CASSVQSTRVSYEQYF.

As DNA, the CDR3 is TGTGCCAGCAGCTTAGGGGGGTCTGACCTCTATGATGGCTACACCTTC. Translated, it gives CASSLGGSDLYDGYTF. V is TRBV11-3 and J is TRBJ1-2, with D maybe TRBD1 (5 bases). Germline V gives CDR1 SGHNT, CDR2 YENEEA. Trimming removed 1 base from V and 6 bases from J, with 18 bases in between. The CDR3 extends over 16 amino acids.

J is TRBJ1-5 and V is TRBV15; TRBD1 is a possible D gene (5 bases). V shed 8 bases and J shed 4 bases, with 6 bases lying between them. The length of the CDR3 is 11 residues. Germline CDR1 LNHNV, CDR2 YYDKDF (reference sequence). CDR3 nucleotide sequence: TGTGCCACCGGGGGGAATCAGCCCCAGCATTTT. It yields the protein CATGGNQPQHF.